Presented here are 21 T cell receptor beta chains from one specimen sequenced in a study of cytomegalovirus exposure and HLA in healthy donors. PCR used 60 Vbeta primers and 13 Jbeta primers. Produced via immunoSEQ multiplex PCR; TCRdb's table is partial and in-frame only. The table has approximately 150,000 clones, roughly 66% seen once. The sequenced sample consisted of PBMCs. These receptor sequences come from a woman between 18 and 29 years old in good health and CMV-seronegative.

The sample holds a few counts of this clone. This chain joins TRBV7-7 and TRBJ2-5; 7 bases fit TRBD1. Germline V gives CDR1 SSHAT, CDR2 FNYEAQ (reference sequence). Germline trimming cut 2 bases from V and 2 bases from J; bases unmatched to any gene: 5. The CDR3 has 15 amino acids. CDR3 sequence (DNA): TGTGCCAGCAGCTTAACAGGGGCTCGGCAAGAGACCCAGTACTTC. Residues: CASSLTGARQETQYF.

This sequence joins TRBV4-1 and TRBJ1-2; D is ambiguous. Germline V gene data show CDR1 as MGHRA and CDR2 as YSYEKL. V was cut by 1 base and J by 4 bases, with 13 bases left in between. CDR3 size: 15 residues. The CDR3 DNA is TGCGCCAGCAGCCAAGTGAACCCTGTAGTCTATGGCTACACCTTC. Translation gives CASSQVNPVVYGYTF.

This clone was counted a few times. The J gene is TRBJ2-7, the V gene TRBV6-5; 8 positions match TRBD2. The CDR3 totals 15 residues. The trim removed 5 bases at V and 0 bases at J, leaving 6 bases unmatched. Germline assignment: CDR1 MNHEY and CDR2 SVGAGI. CDR3 DNA sequence: TGTGCCAGCAGTCCTGCGGGGGGCAGCTCCTACGAGCAGTACTTC. The encoded protein is CASSPAGGSSYEQYF.

The CDR3 spells CSVAGASGVNEQFF. CDR3 DNA: TGCAGCGTTGCTGGGGCTAGCGGGGTCAATGAGCAGTTCTTC. The rearrangement uses TRBV29-1 and TRBJ2-1; 9 bases agree with TRBD2. The germline V gene encodes CDR1 SQVTM and CDR2 ANQGSEA. The CDR3 spans 14 residues. The V and J ends lost 4 bases and 6 bases, in that order; junction bases with no gene match: 7.

This chain joins TRBV6-6 and TRBJ1-3; D perhaps matches TRBD1 (5 bases). The CDR3 loop spans 15 amino acids. Germline CDR1 reads MNHNY; CDR2 reads SVGAGI (reference sequence). Trimming cost V 6 bases and J 2 bases, with 14 bases left between them. As DNA, the CDR3 is TGTGCCAGCAGGATGCGGGGGATGACTGGAAACACCATATATTTT. Translated: CASRMRGMTGNTIYF.

This clone turned up a few times. The sample carries other DNA sequences with the same CDR3. CDR3 sequence (DNA): TGTGCCAGCAGCTTACAGGGACTCAACACTGAAGCTTTCTTT. Protein sequence: CASSLQGLNTEAFF. The rearrangement uses TRBV11-2 and TRBJ1-1; D is perhaps TRBD1 (5 bases). The CDR3 loop spans 14 amino acids. The V and J ends lost 2 bases and 2 bases respectively, with 9 bases between them. Germline V lookup: CDR1 SGHAT, CDR2 FQNNGV.

The chain links TRBV4-3 to TRBJ2-7; 8 bases line up with TRBD1. The V segment lost 1 base and the J segment 7 bases; nucleotides outside the gene matches: 9. The CDR3 consists of 15 residues. From germline, CDR1 is LGHNA and CDR2 YSLEER. CDR3 DNA sequence: TGCGCCAGCAGCCAAGGTCGGCAGGGGGCGCGGGAGCAGTACGTC. Translated: CASSQGRQGAREQYV.

This clone has a handful of counts. V gene TRBV19 combines with J gene TRBJ2-5; TRBD1 matches 9 bases. The J segment lost 1 base and the V segment lost 6 bases, leaving 6 bases of the junction unmatched. The CDR3 length is 15 residues. Germline-derived CDR1 and CDR2 are LNHDA and SQIVND (reference sequence). CDR3 nucleotides: TGTGCCAGTAGCTCTACAGGGGGCCCCCAAGAGACCCAGTACTTC. Residues: CASSSTGGPQETQYF.

V usage is TRBV18 and J usage is TRBJ1-2, with 11 bases that match TRBD1. Germline V gives CDR1 KGHSH, CDR2 LQKENI. CDR3 length: 15 amino acids. With 0 bases clipped from V and 3 bases from J, the junction kept 0 bases outside the gene matches. CDR3 sequence: CASSPPGQGDYGYTF. The CDR3 DNA is TGTGCCAGCTCACCACCGGGACAGGGGGACTATGGCTACACCTTC.

The V and J genes are TRBV27 and TRBJ2-1; 11 bases agree with TRBD2. V gave up 6 bases and J gave up 4 bases; unmatched junction bases: 5. The CDR3 covers 15 residues. Germline lookup yields CDR1 MNHEY and CDR2 SMNVEV (reference sequence). The CDR3 reads CASSKLAGVYNEQFF. DNA for the CDR3: TGTGCCAGCAGCAAACTAGCGGGAGTATACAATGAGCAGTTCTTC.

The CDR3 loop is CASRVSLFGGNTIYF. The CDR3 bases are TGTGCCAGCCGGGTGTCCCTCTTTGGTGGAAACACCATATATTTT. The chain recombines TRBV6-5 with TRBJ1-3, with unresolved D. The length of the CDR3 is 15 residues. Trimming shortened V by 8 bases and J by 3 bases, and 17 bases separated the two germline ends. Germline V gene data show CDR1 as MNHEY and CDR2 as SVGAGI.

The chain joins TRBV19 to TRBJ1-2; 10 bases align to TRBD1. With 5 bases clipped from V and 8 bases from J, the junction kept 5 bases outside the gene matches. This CDR3 region has 13 residues. Germline loops: CDR1 LNHDA, CDR2 SQIVND (reference sequence). The CDR3 region is CASSADRGPGYTF. The CDR3 nucleotides are TGTGCCAGTAGTGCAGACAGGGGGCCCGGCTACACCTTC. Looking up the rest from reference TRBV19 and TRBJ1-2 gives the full variable domain: DGGITQSPKYLFRKEGQNVTLSCEQNLNHDAMYWYRQDPGQGLRLIYYSQIVNDFQKGDIAEGYSVSREKKESFPLTVTSAQKNPTAFYLCASSADRGPGYTFGSGTRLTVV.

A few counts support this clone. Compared with germline, one end of the junction differs, possibly owing to a read error. The gene calls are TRBV7-3 and TRBJ1-2; D might be TRBD1 (6 bases). Germline V CDR1 and CDR2: SGHTA, FQGTGA. The CDR3 is 13 amino acids. The CDR3 reads CASSRGYRTVLHF. The CDR3 nucleotides are TGTGCCAGCAGCCGCGGCTACCGGACAGTTCTCCACTTC.

The V and J genes are TRBV5-5 and TRBJ2-1, with 10 bases fitting TRBD2. The ends lost 1 base at V and 5 bases at J; junction bases unmatched: 3. The germline V gene has CDR1 SGHKS and CDR2 YYEKEE (reference sequence). This CDR3 is built from 15 residues. CDR3 nucleotide sequence: TGTGCCAGCAGCTTGCTAGCGGGGGCAAACAATGAGCAGTTCTTC. Its protein is CASSLLAGANNEQFF.

The chain combines TRBV27 with TRBJ2-7; 8 nucleotides agree with TRBD1. The CDR3 extends over 14 amino acids. J gave up 8 bases and V 6 bases, and 12 bases lay outside the gene matches. The V gene's germline CDR1 is MNHEY and CDR2 SMNVEV (reference sequence). The CDR3 sequence: CASRAGTGLKQQYF. The CDR3 region has the DNA TGTGCCAGCAGGGCCGGGACAGGACTAAAACAGCAGTACTTC.

This clone was detected a few times. CDR3 amino acids: CAIRQGTGKSYNEQFF. CDR3 nucleotide sequence: TGTGCCATCAGGCAGGGTACTGGAAAGTCCTACAATGAGCAGTTCTTC. The chain links TRBV10-3 to TRBJ2-1, with D perhaps matching TRBD1 (5 bases). Germline lookup yields CDR1 ENHRY and CDR2 SYGVKD. The CDR3 sequence is 16 residues long. Trimming took off 6 bases at V and 1 base at J, with 16 bases between the two ends.

The chain uses TRBV19 and TRBJ2-2, with 7 bases that match TRBD2. The CDR3 is made up of 15 amino acids. From germline, CDR1 is LNHDA and CDR2 SQIVND (reference sequence). J lost 4 bases, V lost 5 bases, and 7 bases had no gene match. Here the CDR3 DNA reads TGTGCCAGTAGTGATGGACTAGACCCCACCGGGGAGCTGTTTTTT. This translates into CASSDGLDPTGELFF.

V gene TRBV7-3 combines with J gene TRBJ1-2, with 9 bases lining up with TRBD1. V dropped 5 bases and J dropped 5; count of bases not matched to a gene: 9. The germline gives CDR1 SGHTA, CDR2 FQGTGA. This CDR3 spans 15 amino acids. The CDR3 nucleotides are TGTGCCAGCAGCCTTGAGACAGGGGGTCGATATGGCTACACCTTC. It is translated as CASSLETGGRYGYTF.

This chain links TRBV7-8 with TRBJ2-3, with 10 bases matching TRBD2. The CDR3 runs 19 residues. CDR1 and CDR2 (germline): SGHVS, FQNEAQ. Trimming took 2 bases from V and 1 from J; bases not matched to a gene: 12. The CDR3: CASSLNLAGGQRGTDTQYF. The CDR3 DNA follows: TGTGCCAGCAGCTTAAACTTAGCGGGGGGCCAGCGAGGCACAGATACGCAGTATTTT.

The rearrangement joins TRBV7-8 to TRBJ2-1, with D perhaps TRBD1 (5 bases). Germline V CDR1 and CDR2: SGHVS, FQNEAQ. With 1 base removed from V and 3 bases from J, the gap between germline ends came to 13 bases. The CDR3 is 16 residues long. CDR3 region: CASSLVRAGIYNEQFF. CDR3 DNA sequence: TGTGCCAGCAGCTTAGTTCGGGCAGGGATCTACAATGAGCAGTTCTTC. Full variable domain (outside the CDR3, taken from reference TRBV7-8 and TRBJ2-1): GAGVSQSPRYKVAKRGQDVALRCDPISGHVSLFWYQQALGQGPEFLTYFQNEAQLDKSGLPSDRFFAERPEGSVSTLKIQRTQQEDSAVYLCASSLVRAGIYNEQFFGPGTRLTVL.

This chain links TRBV19 with TRBJ2-5, with 8 bases identical to TRBD2. The germline CDR1 and CDR2 sequences are LNHDA and SQIVND (reference sequence). V shed 4 bases and J 5 bases; nucleotides not matched to a gene: 3. This CDR3 comprises 13 residues. The CDR3 nucleotides are TGTGCCAGTAGTAGCGGGAGGTTTGAGACCCAGTACTTC. Translation: CASSSGRFETQYF.